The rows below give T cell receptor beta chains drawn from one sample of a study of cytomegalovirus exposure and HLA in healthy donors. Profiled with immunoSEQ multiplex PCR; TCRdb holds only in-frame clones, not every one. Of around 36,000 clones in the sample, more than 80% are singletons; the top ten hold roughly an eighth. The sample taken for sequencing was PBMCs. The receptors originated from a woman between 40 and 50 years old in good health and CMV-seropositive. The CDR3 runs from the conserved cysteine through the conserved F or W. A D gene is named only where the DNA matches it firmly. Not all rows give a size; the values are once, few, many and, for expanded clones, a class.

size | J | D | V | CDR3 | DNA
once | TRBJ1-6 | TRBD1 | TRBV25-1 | CASSWDRAGSPLHF | TGTGCCAGCAGTTGGGACAGGGCTGGATCACCCCTCCACTTT
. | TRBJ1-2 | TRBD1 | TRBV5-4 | CASSRSDRGYGYTF | TGTGCCAGCAGCAGATCGGACAGGGGGTATGGCTACACCTTC
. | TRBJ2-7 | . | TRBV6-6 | CASGMERIYEQYF | TGTGCCAGCGGCATGGAGCGGATCTACGAGCAGTACTTC
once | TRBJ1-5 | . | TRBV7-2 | CASSNRVGQPQHF | TGTGCCAGCAGCAACAGGGTTGGTCAGCCCCAGCATTTT
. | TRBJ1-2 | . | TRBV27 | CASSLGQNYGYTF | TGTGCCAGCAGTTTAGGGCAGAACTATGGCTACACCTTC
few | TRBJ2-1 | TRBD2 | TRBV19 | CASTNLREGSYNEQFF | TGTGCCAGTACCAACCTCCGGGAGGGCTCCTACAATGAGCAGTTCTTC
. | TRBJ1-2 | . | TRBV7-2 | CASSPGENYGYTF | TGTGCCAGCAGCCCAGGGGAGAACTATGGCTACACCTTC
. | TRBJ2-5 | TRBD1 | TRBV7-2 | CASSLGPGQGLETQYF | TGTGCCAGCAGCTTAGGCCCGGGACAGGGGTTGGAGACCCAGTACTTC
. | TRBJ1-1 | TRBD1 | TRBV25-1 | CASSENRGLNTEAFF | TGTGCCAGCAGCGAAAACAGGGGTTTGAACACTGAAGCTTTCTTT
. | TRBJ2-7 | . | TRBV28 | CASSSGRGAMYEQYF | TGTGCCAGCAGTTCAGGACGGGGGGCAATGTACGAGCAGTACTTC